A selection of T cell receptor beta chains follows, all from one sample in a study of blood T cell repertoires in COVID-19. Data came from immunoSEQ multiplex PCR; TCRdb stores just in-frame clones and leaves some out. Among approximately 49,000 clones listed, 75% to 90% were seen once. Sequenced: peripheral blood. These TCRs come from a human donor with acute or convalescent COVID-19. The donor label of this sample is uncertain. CDR3s leave out the opening cysteine and the closing phenylalanine or tryptophan. The D gene is left open where the match is weak. A clone size is listed for some rows: how often the clone was seen (once, few, many), or a class if it is expanded.

>TRBV7-2|once|TRBD2
ASSLLAGARSEQF
>TRBV11-3|.|TRBD2
ASSFSSGGAKNIQY
>TRBV7-6|.|TRBD1
ASSLQTGADTEAF
>TRBV4-1|few|.
ASSQGAGVRDTEAF
>TRBV4-3|.|TRBD1
ASSQEWGQTYGYT
>TRBV2|.|.
ASSPLLNYGYT
>TRBV28|.|TRBD1
ASRMGQVTEKLF
>TRBV5-4|few|TRBD1
ASSTDRGSSGNTIY
>TRBV30|once|.
AWSALTGGY
>TRBV5-1|.|TRBD2
ASSLGIAGDSDTQY
>TRBV6-2/TRBV6-3|once|.
ASSTTRPLGTQY
>TRBV12-3/TRBV12-4|.|.
ASIVSMNTEAF
>TRBV6-6|.|.
ASSYQEENTEAF
>TRBV5-1|.|TRBD2
ASSQTSGINNEQF
>TRBV29-1|.|.
SVEKGSHTGELF
>TRBV23-1|.|.
ASSPYGGGADTQY
>TRBV28|few|.
ASCDSGTDTQY
>TRBV4-2|few|TRBD1
ASSQAARDRANYGYT
>TRBV18|.|TRBD1
ASSPLNGALQGMNTEAF
>TRBV11-3|.|.
ASSPTSGDEKLF
>TRBV15|.|.
ATSRDLGAASTEAF
>TRBV6-1|once|.
AAVSGAGTEAF
>TRBV7-9|.|.
ASRLQGDNSPLH
>TRBV12-3/TRBV12-4|.|.
ASSRLDTIY
>TRBV19|few|.
ASTQTGNQPQH
>TRBV12-5|.|.
ASGLSRGLHGYT
>TRBV28|.|.
ASSNNADTQY
>TRBV7-2|.|TRBD1
ASSFSGGGNSPLH
>TRBV5-1|.|.
ASSPPNRDGYT
>TRBV19|.|TRBD1
ASSNPYRGSPTGELF
>TRBV5-6|.|TRBD1
ASSDTGEMNTEAF
>TRBV11-2|.|TRBD2
ASYMSGGRDTQY
>TRBV5-1|.|.
ASSLAFRALGSPLH
>TRBV4-3|.|.
ASSQDGGFDNNEQF